These T cell receptor beta chains were read from a single sample in a study of blood T cells in healthy people across ages. Each CDR3 protein gets one entry after TCRdb re-called the 5' RACE reads with MiXCR. The table has 750,000 to 950,000 distinct CDR3 sequences, 20% to 30% seen once. The same sample was also studied in work on T cells of mothers and their children.

Material: blood. The receptors here all came from a boy younger than 18 in good health. Both conserved end residues are part of each CDR3. Fields, in order: CDR3 length, V gene, clone size, J gene, D gene, CDR3 protein, CDR3 DNA. The D gene is left open where the match is weak. The listing skips clone size in some rows; elsewhere it reads once, few, many or a size class.

CDR3 length: 16
V gene: TRBV4-1
clone size: NA
J gene: TRBJ1-5
D gene: NA
CDR3 protein: CASSQDVGFSNQPQHF
CDR3 DNA: TGCGCCAGCAGCCAAGATGTGGGATTTAGTAATCAGCCCCAGCATTTT

CDR3 length: 12
V gene: TRBV12-5
clone size: NA
J gene: TRBJ1-2
D gene: NA
CDR3 protein: CASGPAGTLYTF
CDR3 DNA: TGTGCTAGTGGTCCTGCGGGGACCTTATACACCTTC

CDR3 length: 14
V gene: TRBV7-3
clone size: NA
J gene: TRBJ1-4
D gene: NA
CDR3 protein: CASSPGNGHEKLFF
CDR3 DNA: TGTGCCAGCAGCCCGGGGAATGGGCATGAAAAACTGTTTTTT

CDR3 length: 15
V gene: TRBV6-4
clone size: few
J gene: TRBJ2-5
D gene: TRBD1
CDR3 protein: CASSRTGFTEETQYF
CDR3 DNA: TGTGCCAGCTCTAGGACAGGATTTACGGAGGAGACCCAGTACTTC

CDR3 length: 15
V gene: TRBV11-2
clone size: NA
J gene: TRBJ1-4
D gene: NA
CDR3 protein: CASSPRTSLNEKLFF
CDR3 DNA: TGTGCCAGCAGCCCCCGGACAAGTCTTAATGAAAAACTGTTTTTT

CDR3 length: 15
V gene: TRBV2
clone size: few
J gene: TRBJ2-2
D gene: NA
CDR3 protein: CASTKGQGGTGELFF
CDR3 DNA: TGTGCCAGCACCAAAGGGCAGGGGGGCACCGGGGAGCTGTTTTTT

CDR3 length: 15
V gene: TRBV20-1
clone size: few
J gene: TRBJ2-5
D gene: NA
CDR3 protein: CSARRDPGIQETQYF
CDR3 DNA: TGCAGTGCTCGACGCGACCCAGGGATCCAAGAGACCCAGTACTTC

CDR3 length: 15
V gene: TRBV7-9
clone size: NA
J gene: TRBJ2-5
D gene: NA
CDR3 protein: CASSLHRPLPETQYF
CDR3 DNA: TGTGCCAGCAGCTTACACAGGCCTTTACCGGAGACCCAGTACTTC

CDR3 length: 15
V gene: TRBV7-9
clone size: few
J gene: TRBJ2-7
D gene: TRBD2
CDR3 protein: CASSSNSGDPYEQYF
CDR3 DNA: TGTGCCAGCAGCTCGAACAGCGGGGACCCCTACGAGCAGTACTTC

CDR3 length: 19
V gene: TRBV6-1
clone size: few
J gene: TRBJ2-1
D gene: TRBD2
CDR3 protein: CASSRVGGQFEGQFNEQFF
CDR3 DNA: TGTGCCAGCTCACGCGTGGGAGGGCAGTTCGAAGGGCAGTTCAATGAGCAGTTCTTC

CDR3 length: 13
V gene: TRBV20-1
clone size: few
J gene: TRBJ2-5
D gene: NA
CDR3 protein: CSARDKPGKTQYF
CDR3 DNA: TGCAGTGCTAGAGATAAACCTGGGAAGACCCAGTACTTC

CDR3 length: 13
V gene: TRBV27
clone size: NA
J gene: TRBJ1-1
D gene: NA
CDR3 protein: CASSPGPVSEAFF
CDR3 DNA: TGTGCCAGCAGTCCGGGACCTGTTTCGGAAGCTTTCTTT

CDR3 length: 14
V gene: TRBV11-2
clone size: few
J gene: TRBJ1-1
D gene: NA
CDR3 protein: CASSLGQGHTEAFF
CDR3 DNA: TGTGCCAGCAGCTTAGGGCAGGGACACACTGAAGCTTTCTTT

CDR3 length: 14
V gene: TRBV7-8
clone size: few
J gene: TRBJ1-1
D gene: NA
CDR3 protein: CASSTGSGNTEAFF
CDR3 DNA: TGTGCCAGCTCCACCGGGTCTGGGAACACTGAAGCTTTCTTT

CDR3 length: 15
V gene: TRBV7-3
clone size: NA
J gene: TRBJ1-4
D gene: NA
CDR3 protein: CASSQQGDISDRMFF
CDR3 DNA: TGTGCCAGCAGCCAGCAAGGGGACATCTCTGACAGGATGTTTTTT

CDR3 length: 12
V gene: TRBV7-9
clone size: few
J gene: TRBJ1-2
D gene: NA
CDR3 protein: CASTRQSGGYTF
CDR3 DNA: TGTGCCAGCACCAGACAGTCCGGCGGCTACACCTTC

CDR3 length: 13
V gene: TRBV20-1
clone size: few
J gene: TRBJ2-5
D gene: NA
CDR3 protein: CSAGGGPQETQYF
CDR3 DNA: TGCAGTGCTGGAGGGGGCCCCCAAGAGACCCAGTACTTC

CDR3 length: 14
V gene: TRBV6-5
clone size: NA
J gene: TRBJ2-5
D gene: TRBD1
CDR3 protein: CASRPDRDRETQYF
CDR3 DNA: TGTGCCAGCAGGCCTGACAGGGATCGAGAGACCCAGTACTTC

CDR3 length: 17
V gene: TRBV7-9
clone size: few
J gene: TRBJ1-4
D gene: TRBD1
CDR3 protein: CASSPGTGGSTNEKLFF
CDR3 DNA: TGTGCCAGCAGCCCTGGGACAGGGGGCTCAACTAATGAAAAACTGTTTTTT

CDR3 length: 13
V gene: TRBV6-6
clone size: NA
J gene: TRBJ2-7
D gene: NA
CDR3 protein: CASSYSKSDEQYF
CDR3 DNA: TGTGCCAGCAGTTACTCCAAGTCCGACGAGCAGTACTTC

CDR3 length: 15
V gene: TRBV6-4
clone size: NA
J gene: TRBJ1-6
D gene: NA
CDR3 protein: CASSESGLNNSPLHF
CDR3 DNA: TGTGCCAGCAGTGAGTCCGGACTGAATAATTCACCCCTCCACTTT

CDR3 length: 13
V gene: TRBV20-1
clone size: NA
J gene: TRBJ1-1
D gene: NA
CDR3 protein: CSARESSDTEAFF
CDR3 DNA: TGCAGTGCTAGAGAGAGTTCCGACACTGAAGCTTTCTTT

CDR3 length: 14
V gene: TRBV6-5
clone size: NA
J gene: TRBJ2-5
D gene: NA
CDR3 protein: CASRPVGGSQTQYF
CDR3 DNA: TGTGCCAGCAGGCCTGTGGGGGGCTCTCAGACCCAGTACTTC

CDR3 length: 16
V gene: TRBV3-1
clone size: many
J gene: TRBJ2-5
D gene: TRBD2
CDR3 protein: CASSPGLAGAQETQYF
CDR3 DNA: TGTGCCAGCAGCCCCGGGCTAGCGGGGGCTCAAGAGACCCAGTACTTC

CDR3 length: 14
V gene: TRBV7-3
clone size: few
J gene: TRBJ1-1
D gene: NA
CDR3 protein: CASSLWGTNTEAFF
CDR3 DNA: TGTGCCAGCAGCTTATGGGGGACGAACACTGAAGCTTTCTTT

CDR3 length: 14
V gene: TRBV4-1
clone size: NA
J gene: TRBJ2-1
D gene: TRBD2
CDR3 protein: CASSQPILSGGRFF
CDR3 DNA: TGCGCCAGCAGCCAACCCATCCTTAGCGGGGGGCGGTTCTTC

CDR3 length: 14
V gene: TRBV12-3/TRBV12-4
clone size: few
J gene: TRBJ1-3
D gene: NA
CDR3 protein: CASSFMGTGNTIYF
CDR3 DNA: TGTGCCAGCAGTTTTATGGGTACTGGAAACACCATATATTTT

CDR3 length: 15
V gene: TRBV20-1
clone size: few
J gene: TRBJ1-4
D gene: NA
CDR3 protein: CSAPPGDGANEKLFF
CDR3 DNA: TGCAGTGCTCCCCCCGGGGATGGAGCTAATGAAAAACTGTTTTTT

CDR3 length: 17
V gene: TRBV7-3
clone size: many
J gene: TRBJ2-2
D gene: TRBD2
CDR3 protein: CASSLNSGGARTGELFF
CDR3 DNA: TGTGCCAGCAGCTTAAACAGCGGGGGGGCGCGAACCGGGGAGCTGTTTTTT

CDR3 length: 15
V gene: TRBV20-1
clone size: NA
J gene: TRBJ2-3
D gene: NA
CDR3 protein: CSANERRDSTDTQYF
CDR3 DNA: TGCAGTGCGAATGAGCGGCGGGATAGCACAGATACGCAGTATTTT

CDR3 length: 14
V gene: TRBV3-1
clone size: NA
J gene: TRBJ2-2
D gene: TRBD2
CDR3 protein: CASSPSGVTGELFF
CDR3 DNA: TGTGCCAGCAGCCCCAGCGGGGTCACCGGGGAGCTGTTTTTT

CDR3 length: 15
V gene: TRBV10-1
clone size: few
J gene: TRBJ2-3
D gene: NA
CDR3 protein: CASSESWGNADTQYF
CDR3 DNA: TGCGCCAGCAGTGAGTCGTGGGGGAACGCAGATACGCAGTATTTT

CDR3 length: 12
V gene: TRBV29-1
clone size: NA
J gene: TRBJ2-5
D gene: TRBD2
CDR3 protein: CSVVGGKETQYF
CDR3 DNA: TGCAGCGTTGTGGGGGGGAAGGAGACCCAGTACTTC

CDR3 length: 15
V gene: TRBV5-5
clone size: NA
J gene: TRBJ2-7
D gene: NA
CDR3 protein: CASSLDPGPVQEQYF
CDR3 DNA: TGTGCCAGCAGCTTGGATCCGGGACCAGTGCAAGAGCAGTACTTC

CDR3 length: 14
V gene: TRBV29-1
clone size: few
J gene: TRBJ2-5
D gene: TRBD1
CDR3 protein: CSASDRGGRETQYF
CDR3 DNA: TGCAGCGCCTCTGACAGGGGAGGAAGAGAGACCCAGTACTTC

CDR3 length: 16
V gene: TRBV20-1
clone size: NA
J gene: TRBJ2-5
D gene: TRBD2
CDR3 protein: CSAGSLARGGWETQYF
CDR3 DNA: TGCAGTGCTGGCTCACTAGCGCGCGGGGGTTGGGAGACCCAGTACTTC